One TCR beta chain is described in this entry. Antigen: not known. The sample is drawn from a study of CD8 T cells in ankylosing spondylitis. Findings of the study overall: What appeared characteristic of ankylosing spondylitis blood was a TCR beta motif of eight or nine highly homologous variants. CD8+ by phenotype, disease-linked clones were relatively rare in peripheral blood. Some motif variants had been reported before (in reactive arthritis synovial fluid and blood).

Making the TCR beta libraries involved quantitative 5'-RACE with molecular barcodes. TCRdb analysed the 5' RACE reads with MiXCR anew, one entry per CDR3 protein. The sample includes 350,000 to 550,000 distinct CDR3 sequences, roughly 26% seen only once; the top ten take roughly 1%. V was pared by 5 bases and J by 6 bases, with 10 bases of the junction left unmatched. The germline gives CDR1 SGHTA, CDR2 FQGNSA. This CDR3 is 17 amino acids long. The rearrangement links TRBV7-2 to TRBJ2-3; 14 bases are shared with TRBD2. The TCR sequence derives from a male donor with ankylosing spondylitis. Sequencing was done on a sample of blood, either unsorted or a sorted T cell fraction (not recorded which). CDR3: CASSRRTSGGPSDTQYF. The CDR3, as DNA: TGTGCCAGCAGCCGCCGGACTAGCGGGGGGCCGTCCGATACGCAGTATTTT. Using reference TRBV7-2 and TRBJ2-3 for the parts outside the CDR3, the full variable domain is GAGVSQSPSNKVTEKGKDVELRCDPISGHTALYWYRQSLGQGLEFLIYFQGNSAPDKSGLPSDRFSAERTGGSVSTLTIQRTQQEDSAVYLCASSRRTSGGPSDTQYFGPGTRLTVL.